The sequence of this TCR beta chain was determined in a study of response to subunit inactivated influenza vaccine. Overall study results and limits: Authors suggested each seasonal flu vaccination may recruit only limited numbers of new T cells.

Trimming removed 6 bases at V and 3 bases at J, with 12 bases between. Germline loops: CDR1 MNHEY, CDR2 SVGEGT. This CDR3 is 14 amino acids long. On this clonotype itself: The antigen remains unidentified.

TCRdb reanalysed the RT-PCR reads using MiXCR and keeps one entry per CDR3 protein. In the table there are around 520,000 distinct CDR3 sequences, over 25% of which are singletons. This sequence joins TRBV6-2 or TRBV6-3 and TRBJ1-5; D is ambiguous. This clonotype originated in a man in his forties or fifties who received an inactivated influenza vaccine. The sequences come from CD4+ T cells sorted from PBMCs, collected around 5 days after vaccination. Here the CDR3 DNA reads TGTGCCAGCAGAAGACACGGTAACAATCAGCCCCAGCATTTT. Residues: CASRRHGNNQPQHF.